Listed below are T cell receptor beta chains from one sample, sequenced in a study of T cell responses to AZD1222 COVID-19 vaccine. Profiling relied on immunoSEQ multiplex PCR, and the TCRdb table lists in-frame clones only, not all of them. The sample contains approximately 79,000 clones, just over 85% of which appear only once. Specimen: peripheral blood, collected on day 0 of AZD1222 vaccination. The receptors stem from an adult in good health. The CDR3 runs from the conserved cysteine through the conserved F or W. A D gene is named only where the DNA matches it firmly. A row's size may be missing; if present it is once, few, many or a size class.

clone_size,d_call,j_call,v_call,cdr3_length,cdr3_nt,cdr3_aa
.,.,TRBJ1-1,TRBV19,12,TGTGCCAGTAGCAACAGGGCCAGGGAAGCTTTCTTT,CASSNRAREAFF
.,.,TRBJ1-1,TRBV2,15,TGTGCCAGCAGCTTAGGACCTCGTGGGAACACTGAAGCTTTCTTT,CASSLGPRGNTEAFF
.,TRBD1,TRBJ2-5,TRBV29-1,14,TGCAGCGTTGTACTGGGACAGGCGCAAGAGACCCAGTACTTC,CSVVLGQAQETQYF
.,TRBD1,TRBJ2-1,TRBV27,16,TGTGCCAGCAGTTTAACCAAGGCAGGGGGCGGGGATGAGCAGTTCTTC,CASSLTKAGGGDEQFF
once,TRBD2,TRBJ2-5,TRBV13,17,TGTGCCAGCAGCCGTGCCAGGGGAGCGGGAGGTCGGGAGACCCAGTACTTC,CASSRARGAGGRETQYF
.,TRBD1,TRBJ2-7,TRBV9,14,TGTGCCAGCAGCAGGGGACAGGGTTCTTACGAGCAGTACTTC,CASSRGQGSYEQYF
.,TRBD1,TRBJ1-2,TRBV7-2,14,TGTGCCAGCAGCCTAGGACAGGGGAACTATGGCTACACCTTC,CASSLGQGNYGYTF
once,TRBD1,TRBJ1-3,TRBV28,13,TGTGCCGCCAGGGGGGACAGTTGGAACACCATATATTTT,CAARGDSWNTIYF
few,.,TRBJ2-7,TRBV4-1,16,TGCGCCAGCAGCCTCCTCGCCGCTAGCGCGTCCTACGAGCAGTACTTC,CASSLLAASASYEQYF
.,.,TRBJ1-1,TRBV11-2,13,TGTGCCAGCAGCTCCGGAATGAACACTGAAGCTTTCTTT,CASSSGMNTEAFF
.,TRBD1,TRBJ1-3,TRBV30,14,TGTGCCTGGAAGCAGGGGGCATCTGGAAACACCATATATTTT,CAWKQGASGNTIYF
.,.,TRBJ2-7,TRBV6-5,14,TGTGCCAGCAGTCCATCCCTAGACTCCTACGAGCAGTACTTC,CASSPSLDSYEQYF
.,.,TRBJ2-2,TRBV14,15,TGTGCCAGCAGCCGAGGAGACAGATACACCGGGGAGCTGTTTTTT,CASSRGDRYTGELFF
.,TRBD1,TRBJ2-7,TRBV28,14,TGTGCCAGCAGTGAGGACAGGGGAGGCAACGAGCAGTACTTC,CASSEDRGGNEQYF
once,TRBD1,TRBJ2-1,TRBV7-3,13,TGTGCCAGCAGCGCCGGGACAGCCAATGAGCAGTTCTTC,CASSAGTANEQFF
.,TRBD1,TRBJ1-5,TRBV7-6,15,TGTGCCAGCAGCTTAGGCGACAGGGGTAATCAGCCCCAGCATTTT,CASSLGDRGNQPQHF
.,.,TRBJ1-1,TRBV12-3/TRBV12-4,13,TGTGCCAGCAGTTTATTGATGGGCACTGAAGCTTTCTTT,CASSLLMGTEAFF
.,TRBD2,TRBJ2-7,TRBV11-3,14,TGTGCCAGCAGCTCCCATGGCGGGAGCTACGAGCAGTACTTC,CASSSHGGSYEQYF
.,.,TRBJ1-3,TRBV5-6,13,TGTGCCAGCAGCGCCCCGGGCGGAAACACCATATATTTT,CASSAPGGNTIYF
.,TRBD1,TRBJ1-5,TRBV28,15,TGTGCCAGCAGTTTATGGGCGACAGGGTTGAAGATCCAGCATTTT,CASSLWATGLKIQHF
.,.,TRBJ1-1,TRBV18,14,TGTGCCAGCTCACCAGGTACACAGGGTACTGAAGCTTTCTTT,CASSPGTQGTEAFF
.,TRBD2,TRBJ2-2,TRBV4-1,16,TGCGCCAGCAGCCGGACCGGGACTAGGGGGGCCGGGGAGCTGTTTTTT,CASSRTGTRGAGELFF
once,.,TRBJ2-7,TRBV12-3/TRBV12-4,11,TGTGCCAGCGTAGGGGGTTACGAGCAGTACTTC,CASVGGYEQYF
.,.,TRBJ1-2,TRBV9,14,TGTGCCAGCAGCGAGCAGGGAAGGAACTATGGCTACACCTTC,CASSEQGRNYGYTF
.,TRBD1,TRBJ1-3,TRBV27,14,TGTGCCAGCAAACGAGGGGGCAGTGGAAACACCATATATTTT,CASKRGGSGNTIYF
.,TRBD1,TRBJ1-2,TRBV4-1,16,TGCGCCAGCAGCCAATTCCGGGACAGGCGTTACTATGGCTACACCTTC,CASSQFRDRRYYGYTF
few,.,TRBJ2-7,TRBV11-3,16,TGTGCCAGCAGCCATTACGTAGGGCGGATGGACTACGAGCAGTACTTC,CASSHYVGRMDYEQYF
.,.,TRBJ2-7,TRBV7-6,15,TGTGCCAGCAGCCCCACCTTCGCGGGATCCTACGAGCAGTACTTC,CASSPTFAGSYEQYF
.,TRBD2,TRBJ2-5,TRBV15,14,TGTGCCACCAGCAGAGCGGGGGGAGGTCAGACCCAGTACTTC,CATSRAGGGQTQYF
.,.,TRBJ2-7,TRBV12-1,15,TGTGCCAGCAGCTCCGGACGACTAGTCAGCTACGAGCAGTACTTC,CASSSGRLVSYEQYF
once,.,TRBJ2-7,TRBV28,15,TGTGCCAGCAGTTTATCCCTCCAGGGTCTCTACGAGCAGTACTTC,CASSLSLQGLYEQYF
.,TRBD2,TRBJ2-1,TRBV12-5,15,TGTGCTAGTGGTTTGGTACTTGGGGGGGACAATGAGCAGTTCTTC,CASGLVLGGDNEQFF
.,.,TRBJ2-5,TRBV29-1,12,TGCAGCGTTGACGAGGGCGGAAAGACCCAGTACTTC,CSVDEGGKTQYF
.,.,TRBJ1-5,TRBV7-2,14,TGTGCCAGCAGCTTAGTTCAGAACAGTCAGCCCCAGCATTTT,CASSLVQNSQPQHF
.,.,TRBJ1-1,TRBV19,14,TGTGCCAGTAGCTCAGGACAAAAGAACACTGAAGCTTTCTTT,CASSSGQKNTEAFF
.,.,TRBJ2-1,TRBV19,15,TGTGCCAGTAGTATAGCTATTAATAGTCAGGGTGAGCAGTTCTTC,CASSIAINSQGEQFF
.,.,TRBJ1-4,TRBV7-2,15,TGTGCCAGCAGCTCCCCCGAAAATACGGATGAAAAACTGTTTTTT,CASSSPENTDEKLFF
once,.,TRBJ1-2,TRBV10-3,14,TGTGCCATCAGTGACGTCGGGACGCCCAGGGGCTACACCTTC,CAISDVGTPRGYTF
.,.,TRBJ2-1,TRBV11-1,16,TGTGCCAGCAGCTCAACGGATGCCTACCGCTACAATGAGCAGTTCTTC,CASSSTDAYRYNEQFF
.,.,TRBJ2-1,TRBV30,14,TGTGCCCGGTCCCGCCAGGGGATTAACAATGAGCAGTTCTTC,CARSRQGINNEQFF
.,.,TRBJ1-5,TRBV7-4,15,TGTGCCAGCAAAACGACAGCTTATAGCAATCAGCCCCAGCATTTT,CASKTTAYSNQPQHF
.,.,TRBJ2-1,TRBV4-3,16,TGCGCCAGCAGCCAAGATGGGAGCGGGCCGTACAATGAGCAGTTCTTC,CASSQDGSGPYNEQFF
.,.,TRBJ2-7,TRBV7-2,14,TGTGCCAGCAGCTTTCATCAGGAGTTGAACGAGCAGTACTTC,CASSFHQELNEQYF
.,.,TRBJ2-1,TRBV9,15,TGTGCCAGCAACCCCTTGTCCGAGACCTACAATGAGCAGTTCTTC,CASNPLSETYNEQFF
few,TRBD2,TRBJ2-7,TRBV4-1,16,TGCGCCAGCAGCCAAGGGACTAGCGGAGGGAACTACGAGCAGTACTTC,CASSQGTSGGNYEQYF